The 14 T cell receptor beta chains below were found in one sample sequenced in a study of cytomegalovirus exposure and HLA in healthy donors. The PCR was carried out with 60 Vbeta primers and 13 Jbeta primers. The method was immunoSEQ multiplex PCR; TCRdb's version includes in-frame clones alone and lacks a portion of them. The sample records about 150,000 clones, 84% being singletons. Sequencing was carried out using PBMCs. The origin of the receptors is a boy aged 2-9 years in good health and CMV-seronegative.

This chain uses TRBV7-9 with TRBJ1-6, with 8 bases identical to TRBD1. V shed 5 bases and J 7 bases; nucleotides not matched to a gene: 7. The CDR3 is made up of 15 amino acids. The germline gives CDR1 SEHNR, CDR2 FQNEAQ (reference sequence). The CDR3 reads CASSQPGQENSPLHF. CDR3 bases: TGTGCCAGCAGCCAACCGGGACAGGAAAATTCACCCCTCCACTTT.

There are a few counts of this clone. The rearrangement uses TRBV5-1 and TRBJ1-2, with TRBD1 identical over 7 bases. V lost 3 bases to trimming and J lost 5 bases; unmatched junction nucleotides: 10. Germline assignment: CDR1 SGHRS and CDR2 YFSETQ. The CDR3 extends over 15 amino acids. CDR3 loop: CASSWTLGTEYGYTF. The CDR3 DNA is TGCGCCAGCAGCTGGACCCTAGGGACAGAATATGGCTACACCTTC.

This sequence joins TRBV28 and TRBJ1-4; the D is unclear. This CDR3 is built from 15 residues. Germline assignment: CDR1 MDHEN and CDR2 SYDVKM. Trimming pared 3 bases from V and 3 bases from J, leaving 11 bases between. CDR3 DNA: TGTGCCAGCAGTTTCCTGGGAGGTGCTAATGAAAAACTGTTTTTT. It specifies CASSFLGGANEKLFF.

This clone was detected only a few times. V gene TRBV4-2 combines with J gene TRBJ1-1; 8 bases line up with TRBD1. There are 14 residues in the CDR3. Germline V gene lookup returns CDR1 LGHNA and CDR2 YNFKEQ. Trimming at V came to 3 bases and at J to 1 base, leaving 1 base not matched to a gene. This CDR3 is CASSQDRANTEAFF. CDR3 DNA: TGTGCCAGCAGCCAGGACAGGGCGAACACTGAAGCTTTCTTT.

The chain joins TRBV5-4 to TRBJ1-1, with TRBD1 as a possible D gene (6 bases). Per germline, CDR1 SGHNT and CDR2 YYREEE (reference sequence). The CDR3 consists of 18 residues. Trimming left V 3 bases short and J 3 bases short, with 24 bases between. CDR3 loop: CASSSGGAGAEGDTEAFF. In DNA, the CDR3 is TGTGCCAGCAGCTCGGGGGGGGCAGGGGCCGAGGGGGACACTGAAGCTTTCTTT.

The CDR3 loop reads CASSKEADSTDTQYF. CDR3 coding DNA: TGTGCCAGCAGCAAAGAAGCGGATAGCACAGATACGCAGTATTTT. The chain uses TRBV21-1 and TRBJ2-3; the tabulated D call, TRBD2, remains unverified against the DNA. TRBV21-1 has pseudogene status. The CDR3 spans 15 residues.

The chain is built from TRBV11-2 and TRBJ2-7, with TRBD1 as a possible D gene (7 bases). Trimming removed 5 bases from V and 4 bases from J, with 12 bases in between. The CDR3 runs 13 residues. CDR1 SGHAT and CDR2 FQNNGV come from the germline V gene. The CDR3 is CASSGRGAYEQYF. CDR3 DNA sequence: TGTGCCAGCAGCGGCAGGGGGGCTTACGAGCAGTACTTC.

The CDR3 nucleotides read TGTGCCAGCAGGGCAAGGGGTGGAGCTTTCTTT. Translated, it gives CASRARGGAFF. The rearrangement uses TRBV4-2 and TRBJ1-1, with a tentative D call TRBD1 (5 bases). Trimming shortened V by 6 bases and J by 10 bases, and 12 bases separated the two germline ends. The CDR3 is made up of 11 amino acids. The germline V gene encodes CDR1 LGHNA and CDR2 YNFKEQ.

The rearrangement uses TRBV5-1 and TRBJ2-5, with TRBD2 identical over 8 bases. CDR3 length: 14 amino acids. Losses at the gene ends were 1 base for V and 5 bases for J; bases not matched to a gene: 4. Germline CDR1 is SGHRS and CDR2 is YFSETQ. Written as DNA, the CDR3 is TGCGCCAGCAGCTTGTCTCCGGGAGGGGAGACCCAGTACTTC. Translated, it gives CASSLSPGGETQYF. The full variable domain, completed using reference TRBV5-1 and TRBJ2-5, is KAGVTQTPRYLIKTRGQQVTLSCSPISGHRSVSWYQQTPGQGLQFLFEYFSETQRNKGNFPGRFSGRQFSNSRSEMNVSTLELGDSALYLCASSLSPGGETQYFGPGTRLLVL.

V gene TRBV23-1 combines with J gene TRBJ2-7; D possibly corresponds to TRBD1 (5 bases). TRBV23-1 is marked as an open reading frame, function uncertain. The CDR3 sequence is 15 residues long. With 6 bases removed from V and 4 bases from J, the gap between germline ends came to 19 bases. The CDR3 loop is CASSQAGAGLYEQYF. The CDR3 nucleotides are TGCGCCAGCAGCCAGGCTGGGGCCGGATTGTACGAGCAGTACTTC.

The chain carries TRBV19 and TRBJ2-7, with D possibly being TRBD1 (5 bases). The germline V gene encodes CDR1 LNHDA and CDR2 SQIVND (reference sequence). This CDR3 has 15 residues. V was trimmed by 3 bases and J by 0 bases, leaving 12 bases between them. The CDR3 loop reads CASSISQGSSYEQYF. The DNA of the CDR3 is TGTGCCAGTAGTATTAGCCAGGGAAGCTCCTACGAGCAGTACTTC. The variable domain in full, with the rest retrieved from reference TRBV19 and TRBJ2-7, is DGGITQSPKYLFRKEGQNVTLSCEQNLNHDAMYWYRQDPGQGLRLIYYSQIVNDFQKGDIAEGYSVSREKKESFPLTVTSAQKNPTAFYLCASSISQGSSYEQYFGPGTRLTVT.

The CDR3 here is CASSFTSGVYNEQFF. The CDR3 nucleotides are TGTGCCAGCAGCTTCACTAGCGGGGTCTACAATGAGCAGTTCTTC. V gene TRBV7-9 combines with J gene TRBJ2-1; 10 positions agree with TRBD2. Germline V gene lookup returns CDR1 SEHNR and CDR2 FQNEAQ (reference sequence). There are 15 residues in the CDR3. Trimming removed 3 bases from V and 3 bases from J; junction bases left unmatched: 2. The variable domain in full, completed from reference TRBV7-9 and TRBJ2-1, reads DTGVSQNPRHKITKRGQNVTFRCDPISEHNRLYWYRQTLGQGPEFLTYFQNEAQLEKSRLLSDRFSAERPKGSFSTLEIQRTEQGDSAMYLCASSFTSGVYNEQFFGPGTRLTVL.

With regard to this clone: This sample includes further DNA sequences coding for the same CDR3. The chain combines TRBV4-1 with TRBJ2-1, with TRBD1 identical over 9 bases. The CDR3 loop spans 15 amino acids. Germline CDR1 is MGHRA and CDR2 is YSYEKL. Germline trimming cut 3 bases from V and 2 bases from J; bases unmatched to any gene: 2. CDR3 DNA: TGCGCCAGCAGCCAGGGACAGGGTGCCTACAATGAGCAGTTCTTC. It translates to CASSQGQGAYNEQFF.

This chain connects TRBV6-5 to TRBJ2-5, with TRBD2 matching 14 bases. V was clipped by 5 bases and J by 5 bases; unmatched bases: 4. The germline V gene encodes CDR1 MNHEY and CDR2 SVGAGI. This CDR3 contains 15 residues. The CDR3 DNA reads TGTGCCAGCAGTAGACTAGCGGGAGGGCCGGAGACCCAGTACTTC. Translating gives CASSRLAGGPETQYF.